The clone carrying this TCR beta chain was seen many times. The antigen remains unidentified. This record belongs to a study of response to subunit inactivated influenza vaccine. The study's findings and limits: After each seasonal influenza vaccination, few new T cells are recruited, the authors suggested.

TCRdb redid the calling of the RT-PCR reads with MiXCR, one entry per CDR3 protein. Of about 500,000 distinct CDR3 sequences in the sample, 16% were seen once. This sample comprised CD4+ T cells sorted from PBMCs, obtained roughly 24 months after vaccination. This TCR was recovered from a man between 50 and 69 years old who received an inactivated influenza vaccine.

The CDR3 reads CASSLRGRSTDTQYF. In DNA form, the CDR3 reads TGTGCCAGCAGCTTGCGCGGGAGGAGCACAGATACGCAGTATTTT. The chain couples TRBV7-2 to TRBJ2-3, with 8 bases lining up with TRBD2. The CDR3 has 15 amino acids. From germline, CDR1 is SGHTA and CDR2 FQGNSA. The V and J ends lost 3 bases and 0 bases, in that order; junction bases with no gene match: 2.